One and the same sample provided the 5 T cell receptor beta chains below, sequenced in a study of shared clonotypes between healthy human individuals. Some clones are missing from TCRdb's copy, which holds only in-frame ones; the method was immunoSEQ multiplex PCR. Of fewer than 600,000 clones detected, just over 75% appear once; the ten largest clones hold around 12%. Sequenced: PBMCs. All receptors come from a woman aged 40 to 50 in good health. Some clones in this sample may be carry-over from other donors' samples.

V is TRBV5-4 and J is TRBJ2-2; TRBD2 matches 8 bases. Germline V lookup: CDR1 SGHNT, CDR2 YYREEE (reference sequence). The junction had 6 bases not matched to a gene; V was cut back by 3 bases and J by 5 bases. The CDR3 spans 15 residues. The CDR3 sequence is CASSYPAGATGELFF. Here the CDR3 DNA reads TGTGCCAGCAGCTACCCAGCGGGGGCAACCGGGGAGCTGTTTTTT.

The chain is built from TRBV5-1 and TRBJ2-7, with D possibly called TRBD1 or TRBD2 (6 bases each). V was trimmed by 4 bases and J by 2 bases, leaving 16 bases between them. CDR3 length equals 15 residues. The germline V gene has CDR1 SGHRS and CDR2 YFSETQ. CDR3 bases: TGCGCCAGCAGCCCGGGGGCAAGTTTGGCCTACGAGCAGTACTTC. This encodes CASSPGASLAYEQYF.

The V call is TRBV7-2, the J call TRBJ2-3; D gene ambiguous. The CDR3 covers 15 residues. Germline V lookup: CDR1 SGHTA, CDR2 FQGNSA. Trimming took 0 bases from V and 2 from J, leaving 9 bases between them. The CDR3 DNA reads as TGTGCCAGCAGCTTAGCGCCGGCTTACACAGATACGCAGTATTTT. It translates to CASSLAPAYTDTQYF.

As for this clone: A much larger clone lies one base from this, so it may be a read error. The CDR3: CASSLIPGVGNTIYF. The CDR3 nucleotides are TGTGCCAGCAGTTTAATTCCAGGGGTTGGAAACACCATATATTTT. The rearrangement joins TRBV28 to TRBJ1-3, with a tentative D call TRBD1 (6 bases). The germline gives CDR1 MDHEN, CDR2 SYDVKM. V lost 2 bases and J lost 3, with 11 bases in between. This CDR3 contains 15 residues. Together with reference TRBV28 and TRBJ1-3, the CDR3 gives the full variable domain: DVKVTQSSRYLVKRTGEKVFLECVQDMDHENMFWYRQDPGLGLRLIYFSYDVKMKEKGDIPEGYSVSREKKERFSLILESASTNQTSMYLCASSLIPGVGNTIYFGEGSWLTVV.

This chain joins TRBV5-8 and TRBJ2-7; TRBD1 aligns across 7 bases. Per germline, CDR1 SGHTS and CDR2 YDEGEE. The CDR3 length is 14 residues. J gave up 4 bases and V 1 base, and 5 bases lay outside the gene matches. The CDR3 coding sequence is TGTGCCAGCAGCTTGAGGGGGCGTCATTACGAGCAGTACTTC. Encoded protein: CASSLRGRHYEQYF.